This T cell receptor beta chain was captured by sequencing in a study of OX40 agonist ivuxolimab in advanced cancers. At the level of the study: Ivuxolimab is a fully human IgG2 antibody that activates OX40 (CD134). Mean age approximately 59 years, range about 20 to 85; about 85% male.

Assay: immunoSEQ multiplex PCR; the TCRdb copy retains only in-frame clones and omits some. The table shows more than 50,000 clones, with 75% to 85% occurring only once. The study's findings and limits: Low clonal expansion, among the lowest seen, marked partial responders at 0.1-3.0 mg/kg. More expanded clones were seen, on average, in CD8+ T cells than in CD4+.

Concerning this clone: Its target is unknown.

The sample was CD4+ or CD8+ T cells sorted from blood, taken in a trial of the OX40 agonist ivuxolimab. This receptor was taken from an adult with an advanced solid tumor such as melanoma, head and neck, liver or kidney cancer.

For the CDR3, the DNA is TGTGCCAGCAGCACCGGGGAGGTGGAGACCCAGTACTTC. This translates into CASSTGEVETQYF. The chain is built from TRBV7-2 and TRBJ2-5, with D perhaps matching TRBD2 (6 bases). The CDR3 sequence is 13 residues long. Germline-derived CDR1 and CDR2 are SGHTA and FQGNSA. Trimming pared 5 bases from V and 5 bases from J, leaving 12 bases between.